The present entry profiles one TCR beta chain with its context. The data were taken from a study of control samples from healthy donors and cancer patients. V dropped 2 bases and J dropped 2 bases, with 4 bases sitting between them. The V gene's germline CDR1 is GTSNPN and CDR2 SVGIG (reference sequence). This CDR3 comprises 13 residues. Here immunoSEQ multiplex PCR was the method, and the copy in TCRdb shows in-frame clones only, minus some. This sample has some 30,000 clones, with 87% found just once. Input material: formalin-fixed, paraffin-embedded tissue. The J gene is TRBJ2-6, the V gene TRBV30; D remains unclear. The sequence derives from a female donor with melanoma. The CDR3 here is CAWSPPGANVLTF. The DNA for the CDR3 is TGTGCCTGGAGTCCCCCTGGGGCCAACGTCCTGACTTTC.